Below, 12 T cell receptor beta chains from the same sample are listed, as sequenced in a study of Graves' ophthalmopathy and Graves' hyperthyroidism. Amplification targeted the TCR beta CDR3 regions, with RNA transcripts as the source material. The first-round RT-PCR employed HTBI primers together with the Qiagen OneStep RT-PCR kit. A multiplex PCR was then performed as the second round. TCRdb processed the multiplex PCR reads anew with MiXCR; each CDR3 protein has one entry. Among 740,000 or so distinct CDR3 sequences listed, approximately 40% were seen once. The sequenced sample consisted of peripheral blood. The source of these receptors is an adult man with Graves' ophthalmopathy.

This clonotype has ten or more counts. For the CDR3, the DNA is TGTGCCAGCAGTTTGGACAGGTATATGGAGACCCAGTACTTC. It translates to CASSLDRYMETQYF. The chain has TRBV2 and TRBJ2-5; 7 bases map to TRBD1. The CDR3 extends over 14 amino acids. The germline gives CDR1 SNHLY, CDR2 FYNNEI. Trimming cost V 5 bases and J 5 bases; bases outside gene matches: 8.

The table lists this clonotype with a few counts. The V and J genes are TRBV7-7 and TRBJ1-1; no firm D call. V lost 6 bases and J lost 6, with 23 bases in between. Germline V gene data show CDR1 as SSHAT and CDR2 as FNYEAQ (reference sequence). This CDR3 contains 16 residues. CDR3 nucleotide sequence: TGTGCCAGCAGTTACTCGACTTCCCGGGTCGCCGCTGAAGCTTTCTTT. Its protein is CASSYSTSRVAAEAFF.

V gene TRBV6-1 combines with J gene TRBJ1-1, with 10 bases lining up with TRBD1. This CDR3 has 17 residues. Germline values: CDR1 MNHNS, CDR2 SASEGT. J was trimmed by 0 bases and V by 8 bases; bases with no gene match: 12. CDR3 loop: CASGGTGASILNTEAFF. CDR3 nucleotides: TGTGCCAGCGGCGGGACAGGGGCCTCTATCTTGAACACTGAAGCTTTCTTT.

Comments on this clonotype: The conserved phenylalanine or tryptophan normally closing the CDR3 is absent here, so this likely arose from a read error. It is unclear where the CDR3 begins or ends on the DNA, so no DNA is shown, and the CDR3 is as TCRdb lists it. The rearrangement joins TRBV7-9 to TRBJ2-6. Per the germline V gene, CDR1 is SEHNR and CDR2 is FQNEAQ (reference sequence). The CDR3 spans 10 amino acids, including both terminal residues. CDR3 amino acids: CASSPLVADA.

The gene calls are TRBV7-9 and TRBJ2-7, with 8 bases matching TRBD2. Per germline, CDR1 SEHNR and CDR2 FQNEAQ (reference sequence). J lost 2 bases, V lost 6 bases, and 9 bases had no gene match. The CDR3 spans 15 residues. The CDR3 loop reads CASSPGAAGAYEQYF. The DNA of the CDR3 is TGTGCCAGCAGTCCAGGTGCAGCGGGGGCCTACGAGCAGTACTTC.

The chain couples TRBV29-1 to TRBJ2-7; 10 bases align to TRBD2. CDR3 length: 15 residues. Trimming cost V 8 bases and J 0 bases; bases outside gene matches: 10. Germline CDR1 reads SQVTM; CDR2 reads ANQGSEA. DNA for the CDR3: TGCAGCTTGGACATACCTAGCGGGAGCTCCTACGAGCAGTACTTC. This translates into CSLDIPSGSSYEQYF.

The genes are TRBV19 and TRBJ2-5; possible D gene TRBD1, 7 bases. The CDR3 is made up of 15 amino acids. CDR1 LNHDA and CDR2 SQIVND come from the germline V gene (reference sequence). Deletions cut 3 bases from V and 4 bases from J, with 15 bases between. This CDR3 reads CASSIAAGGGETQYF. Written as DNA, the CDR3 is TGTGCCAGTAGTATCGCGGCAGGGGGAGGAGAGACCCAGTACTTC. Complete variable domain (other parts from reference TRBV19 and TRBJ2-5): DGGITQSPKYLFRKEGQNVTLSCEQNLNHDAMYWYRQDPGQGLRLIYYSQIVNDFQKGDIAEGYSVSREKKESFPLTVTSAQKNPTAFYLCASSIAAGGGETQYFGPGTRLLVL.

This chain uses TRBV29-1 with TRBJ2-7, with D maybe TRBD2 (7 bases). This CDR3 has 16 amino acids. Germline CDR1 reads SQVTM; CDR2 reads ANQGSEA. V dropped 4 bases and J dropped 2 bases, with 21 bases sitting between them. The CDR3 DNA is TGCAGCGTTGGGGGGGGGCAGGGGCCAGAAACCTACGAGCAGTACTTC. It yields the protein CSVGGGQGPETYEQYF.

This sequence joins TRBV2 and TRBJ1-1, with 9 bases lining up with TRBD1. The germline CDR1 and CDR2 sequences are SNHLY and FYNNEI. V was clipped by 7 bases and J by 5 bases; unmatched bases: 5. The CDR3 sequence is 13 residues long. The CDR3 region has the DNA TGTGCCAGCACCGGGACAGGGTCTACTGAAGCTTTCTTT. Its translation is CASTGTGSTEAFF.

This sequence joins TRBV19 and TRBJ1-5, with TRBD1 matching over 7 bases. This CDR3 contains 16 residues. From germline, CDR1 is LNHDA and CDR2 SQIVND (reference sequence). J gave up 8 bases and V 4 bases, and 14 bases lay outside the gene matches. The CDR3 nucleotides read TGTGCCAGTAGTAGGGGGACAGCCCCTTCCAGGGAGCCCCAGCATTTT. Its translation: CASSRGTAPSREPQHF.

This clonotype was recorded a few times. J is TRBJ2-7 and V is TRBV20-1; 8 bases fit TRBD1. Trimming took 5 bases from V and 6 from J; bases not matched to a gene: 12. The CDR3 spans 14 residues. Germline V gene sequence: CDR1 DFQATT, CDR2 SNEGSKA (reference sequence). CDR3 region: CSAPTRGLKSEQYF. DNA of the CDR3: TGCAGTGCTCCGACCAGGGGGCTAAAATCCGAGCAGTACTTC.

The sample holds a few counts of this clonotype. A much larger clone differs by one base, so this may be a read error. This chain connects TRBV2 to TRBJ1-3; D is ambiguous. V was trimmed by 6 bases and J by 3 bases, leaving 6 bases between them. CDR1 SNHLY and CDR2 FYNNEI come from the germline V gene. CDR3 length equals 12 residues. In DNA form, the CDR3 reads TGTGCCAGCAGGGGATTTGGAAACACCATATATTTT. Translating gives CASRGFGNTIYF.